This TCR beta chain was captured in a study of spatial heterogeneity in lung cancer. Trimming removed 0 bases at V and 5 bases at J, with 20 bases between. Germline V gene sequence: CDR1 SGHRS, CDR2 YFSETQ. The CDR3 is 18 amino acids. Findings of the study overall: Tumoral mutation counts were tracked by counts of expanded intratumoral alpha and beta TCRs.

One entry per CDR3 protein results from TCRdb running MiXCR on the 5' RACE reads. The data show about 6,000 distinct CDR3 sequences, around 15% seen once. By its share, this clonotype is medium-sized. What it binds is not known. This beta chain is an off-target read within a library intended for alpha chains, so its frequency means little. The time point was: sample taken at primary tumor resection. Here the sequenced sample was lung tumor tissue, taken at surgery. The rearrangement uses TRBV5-1 and TRBJ1-4; TRBD1 is a possible D gene (6 bases). This TCR was recovered from a male donor with early-stage non-small cell lung cancer. The CDR3 loop is CASSLAGRGNLPNEKLFF. CDR3 in DNA: TGCGCCAGCAGCTTGGCTGGCAGGGGAAACTTACCGAATGAAAAACTGTTTTTT. Full variable domain (rest looked up from reference TRBV5-1 and TRBJ1-4): KAGVTQTPRYLIKTRGQQVTLSCSPISGHRSVSWYQQTPGQGLQFLFEYFSETQRNKGNFPGRFSGRQFSNSRSEMNVSTLELGDSALYLCASSLAGRGNLPNEKLFFGSGTQLSVL.